The sequence of this T cell receptor beta chain was determined in a study of OX40 agonist ivuxolimab in advanced cancers. Background on the whole study: Ivuxolimab was a fully human IgG2 agonistic monoclonal antibody targeting the costimulatory receptor OX40 (CD134). The purpose of peripheral TCRbeta sequencing was to test whether ivuxolimab changed TCR sequence diversity and led to clonal T-cell expansion. Patients were allowed to have had prior anti-PD-1, anti-PD-L1 or anti-CTLA-4 therapy, and around 41% of the dose-escalation patients had previously received checkpoint inhibitors. Partial responses were achieved by three dose-escalation patients, of whom one had hepatocellular carcinoma and two had cutaneous melanoma. Intravenous ivuxolimab was administered to patients every 2 weeks at six dose levels: 0.01, 0.1, 0.3, 1.5, 3 and 10 mg/kg. In the dose-escalation cohort, roughly 80% of patients were male, and the mean age was approximately 60 years, with a range of 23 to 79. The monotherapy dose-escalation portion (N ≈ 57 patients) of the phase I ivuxolimab trial is reported in the paper. Of the roughly 52 patients in dose escalation, 19 had hepatocellular carcinoma, roughly 15 had melanoma, 9 had renal cell carcinoma and 9 had head and neck cancer.

The germline V gene (reference sequence) supplies CDR1 PRHDT and CDR2 FYEKMQ. For this chain, trimming is 5 bases at the V end and 4 bases at the J end, and the number of junction bases without a gene match is 6. The CDR3 starts with the cysteine, ends with the phenylalanine, and has 14 residues. Only the CDR3 part of the read is kept: 42 bases, read in frame from the first base. In the case of this clone: No cognate antigen has been identified for it. No per-base quality is available; no much larger clone lies one base away.

For sequencing of the TCRbeta CDR3 region, genomic DNA was extracted from the sorted cells. The immunoSEQ Assay was used for sequencing of TCRbeta CDR3 regions. This is the immuneACCESS table as TCRdb keeps it, with only in-frame sequences that have V and J called. A part of the clones is gone; compared with another copy, unresolved V genes explain less than half, and the rest is unexplained. Counted in this sample were about 20,000 clones; 80% to 90% of them appeared once. The ten largest make up approximately 30% of the sample. The trial excluded patients who had a history of autoimmune disease or who were on systemic immunosuppression. Peripheral blood for TCR sequencing was collected from all dose cohorts at baseline, on cycle 4 day 1, and on cycle 7 day 1. The samples were taken from a phase I, first-in-human, multicenter, open-label dose-escalation trial of ivuxolimab. Adults with locally advanced or metastatic head and neck squamous cell, hepatocellular, melanoma or renal cell carcinoma were enrolled in the trial. CD4+ and CD8+ T cells were sorted separately from peripheral blood before TCR sequencing.

Study-wide conclusions, independent of this receptor: Which antigens the clonally expanded peripheral T cells were specific for was not determined. After ivuxolimab, expanded clones were on average more numerous among CD8+ T cells than among CD4+ T cells. At doses of 0.1 to 3.0 mg/kg, clonal expansion of both CD4+ and CD8+ blood T cells was observed from baseline to week 6. Low levels of normalized T-cell clonal expansion were also seen in some nonresponding patients. In the 0.1-3.0 mg/kg groups, partial responders had among the lowest normalized peripheral clonal expansion, particularly in CD8+ T cells.

The starting material was CD4+ or CD8+ T cells sorted from blood, obtained in a trial of the OX40 agonist ivuxolimab. The sequence derives from an adult with an advanced solid tumor such as melanoma, head and neck, liver or kidney cancer. The rearrangement combines TRBV13 with TRBJ2-7, with 9 bases matching TRBD1. CDR3 protein: CASSPGQGDYEQYF. The DNA sequence reads TGTGCCAGCAGCCCGGGACAGGGCGATTACGAGCAGTACTTC.